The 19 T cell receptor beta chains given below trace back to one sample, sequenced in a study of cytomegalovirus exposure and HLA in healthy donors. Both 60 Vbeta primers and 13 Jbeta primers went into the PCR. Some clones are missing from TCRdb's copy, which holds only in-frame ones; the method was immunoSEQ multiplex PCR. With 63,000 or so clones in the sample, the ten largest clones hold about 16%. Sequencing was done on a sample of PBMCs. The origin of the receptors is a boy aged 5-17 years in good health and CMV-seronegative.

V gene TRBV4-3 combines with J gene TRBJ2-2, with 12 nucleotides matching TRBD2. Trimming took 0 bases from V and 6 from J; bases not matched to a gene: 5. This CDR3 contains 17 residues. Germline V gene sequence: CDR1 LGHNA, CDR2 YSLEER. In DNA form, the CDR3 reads TGCGCCAGCAGCCAAGAGACTAGCGGGAGCCGGTCCGGGGAGCTGTTTTTT. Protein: CASSQETSGSRSGELFF.

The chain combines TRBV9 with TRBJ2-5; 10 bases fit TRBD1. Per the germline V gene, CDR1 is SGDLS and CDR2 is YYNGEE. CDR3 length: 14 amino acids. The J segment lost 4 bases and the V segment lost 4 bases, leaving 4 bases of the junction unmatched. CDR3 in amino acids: CASSPGQGVETQYF. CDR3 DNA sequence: TGTGCCAGCAGCCCCGGACAGGGGGTAGAGACCCAGTACTTC.

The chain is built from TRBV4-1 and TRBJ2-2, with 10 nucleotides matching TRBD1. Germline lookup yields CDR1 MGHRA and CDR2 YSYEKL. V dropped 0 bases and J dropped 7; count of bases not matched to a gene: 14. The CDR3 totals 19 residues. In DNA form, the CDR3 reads TGCGCCAGCAGCCAAGATCGCCGGGACAGGGGCTTTAGTGGCGGGGAGCTGTTTTTT. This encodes CASSQDRRDRGFSGGELFF.

CDR3 bases: TGCGCCAGCAGCCAAGTCCCCGGAGATTCTAATGAAAAACTGTTTTTT. Encoded protein: CASSQVPGDSNEKLFF. The chain joins TRBV4-1 to TRBJ1-4; unclear D gene. V dropped 1 base and J dropped 3 bases, with 12 bases sitting between them. The CDR3 has 16 amino acids. Germline values: CDR1 MGHRA, CDR2 YSYEKL.

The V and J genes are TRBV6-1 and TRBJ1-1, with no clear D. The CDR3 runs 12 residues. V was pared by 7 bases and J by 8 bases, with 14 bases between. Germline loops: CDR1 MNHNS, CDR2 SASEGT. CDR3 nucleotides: TGTGCCAGCAAAGGAACCCGACTGGAAGCTTTCTTT. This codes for CASKGTRLEAFF.

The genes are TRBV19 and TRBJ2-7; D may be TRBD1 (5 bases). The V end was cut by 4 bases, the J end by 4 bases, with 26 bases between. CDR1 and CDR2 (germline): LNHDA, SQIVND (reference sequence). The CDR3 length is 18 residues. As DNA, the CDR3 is TGTGCCAGTAGTAGCCGACTTATTGGGGCGGACGGCCCATACGAGCAGTACTTC. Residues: CASSSRLIGADGPYEQYF.

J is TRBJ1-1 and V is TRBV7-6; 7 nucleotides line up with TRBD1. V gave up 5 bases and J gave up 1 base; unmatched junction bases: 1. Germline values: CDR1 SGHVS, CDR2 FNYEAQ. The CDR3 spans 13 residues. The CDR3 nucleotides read TGTGCCAGCAGCAGACAGGGGAACACTGAAGCTTTCTTT. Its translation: CASSRQGNTEAFF.

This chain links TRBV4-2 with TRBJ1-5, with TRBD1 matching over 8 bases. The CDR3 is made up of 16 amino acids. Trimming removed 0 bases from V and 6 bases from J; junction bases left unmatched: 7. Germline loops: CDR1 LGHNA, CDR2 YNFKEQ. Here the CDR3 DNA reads TGTGCCAGCAGCCAAGACACAGGGGGAGCGGGTCAGCCCCAGCATTTT. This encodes CASSQDTGGAGQPQHF.

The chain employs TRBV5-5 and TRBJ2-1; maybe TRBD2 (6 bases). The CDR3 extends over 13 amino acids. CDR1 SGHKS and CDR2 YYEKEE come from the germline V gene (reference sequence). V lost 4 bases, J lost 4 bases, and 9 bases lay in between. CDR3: CASSGGTYNEQFF. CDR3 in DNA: TGTGCCAGCAGCGGCGGGACTTACAATGAGCAGTTCTTC.

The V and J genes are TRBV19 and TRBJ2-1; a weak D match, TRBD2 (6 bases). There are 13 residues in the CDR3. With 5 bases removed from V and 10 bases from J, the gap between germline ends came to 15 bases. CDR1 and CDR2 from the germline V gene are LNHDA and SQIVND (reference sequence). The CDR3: CASSLTRDAEQFF. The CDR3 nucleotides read TGTGCCAGTAGTCTCACGCGGGATGCGGAGCAGTTCTTC.

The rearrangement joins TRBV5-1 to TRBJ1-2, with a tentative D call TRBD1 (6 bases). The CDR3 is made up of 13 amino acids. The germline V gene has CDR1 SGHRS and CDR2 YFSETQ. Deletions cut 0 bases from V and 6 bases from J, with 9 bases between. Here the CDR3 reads CASSLAYRDGYTF. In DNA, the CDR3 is TGCGCCAGCAGCTTGGCCTACAGGGATGGCTACACCTTC. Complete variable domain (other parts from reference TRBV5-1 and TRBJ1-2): KAGVTQTPRYLIKTRGQQVTLSCSPISGHRSVSWYQQTPGQGLQFLFEYFSETQRNKGNFPGRFSGRQFSNSRSEMNVSTLELGDSALYLCASSLAYRDGYTFGSGTRLTVV.

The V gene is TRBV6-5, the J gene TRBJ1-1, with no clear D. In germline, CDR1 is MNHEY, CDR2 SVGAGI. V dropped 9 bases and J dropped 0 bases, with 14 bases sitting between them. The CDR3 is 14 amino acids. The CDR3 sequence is CASAGFSLNTEAFF. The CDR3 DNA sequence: TGTGCCAGTGCAGGCTTTTCGTTGAACACTGAAGCTTTCTTT.

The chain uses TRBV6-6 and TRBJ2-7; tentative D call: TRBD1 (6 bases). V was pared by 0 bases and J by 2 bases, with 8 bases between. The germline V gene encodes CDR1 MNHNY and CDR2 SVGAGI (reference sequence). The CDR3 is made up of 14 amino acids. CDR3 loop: CASSYSRQAYEQYF. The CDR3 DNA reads TGTGCCAGCAGTTACTCCCGACAGGCCTACGAGCAGTACTTC.

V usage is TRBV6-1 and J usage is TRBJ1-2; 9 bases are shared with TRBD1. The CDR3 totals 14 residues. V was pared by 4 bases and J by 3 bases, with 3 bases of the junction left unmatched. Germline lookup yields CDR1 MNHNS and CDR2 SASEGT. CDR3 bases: TGTGCCAGCAGTGCCCGGGACAGGGACTATGGCTACACCTTC. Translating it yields CASSARDRDYGYTF.

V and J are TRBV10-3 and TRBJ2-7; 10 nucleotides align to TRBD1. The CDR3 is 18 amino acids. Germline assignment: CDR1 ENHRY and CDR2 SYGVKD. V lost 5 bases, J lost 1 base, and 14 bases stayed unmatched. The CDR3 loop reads CAISPRTGGPRGSYEQYF. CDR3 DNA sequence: TGTGCCATCAGTCCCAGGACAGGGGGTCCTAGGGGATCCTACGAGCAGTACTTC.

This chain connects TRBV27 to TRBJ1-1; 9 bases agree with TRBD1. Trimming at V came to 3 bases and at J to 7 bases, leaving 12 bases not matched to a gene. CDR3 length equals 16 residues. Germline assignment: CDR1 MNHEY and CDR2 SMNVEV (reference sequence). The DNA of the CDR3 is TGTGCCAGCAGTTTCCGGAAGTCTACAGGGGGCGATGAAGCTTTCTTT. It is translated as CASSFRKSTGGDEAFF.

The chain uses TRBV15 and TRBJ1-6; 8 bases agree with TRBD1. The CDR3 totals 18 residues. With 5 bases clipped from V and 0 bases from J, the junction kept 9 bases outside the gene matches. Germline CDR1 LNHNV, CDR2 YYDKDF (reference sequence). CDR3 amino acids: CATSPRQGRSSYNSPLHF. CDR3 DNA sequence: TGTGCCACCAGCCCCCGACAGGGGCGTAGCTCCTATAATTCACCCCTCCACTTT.

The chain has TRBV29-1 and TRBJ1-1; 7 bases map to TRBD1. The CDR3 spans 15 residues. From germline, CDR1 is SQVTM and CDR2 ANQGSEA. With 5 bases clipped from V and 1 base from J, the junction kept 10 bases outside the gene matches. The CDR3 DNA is TGCAGCGTTTCGGAGGACAGGTGGACGAACACTGAAGCTTTCTTT. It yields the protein CSVSEDRWTNTEAFF. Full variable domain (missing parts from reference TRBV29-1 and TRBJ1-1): SAVISQKPSRDICQRGTSLTIQCQVDSQVTMMFWYRQQPGQSLTLIATANQGSEATYESGFVIDKFPISRPNLTFSTLTVSNMSPEDSSIYLCSVSEDRWTNTEAFFGQGTRLTVV.

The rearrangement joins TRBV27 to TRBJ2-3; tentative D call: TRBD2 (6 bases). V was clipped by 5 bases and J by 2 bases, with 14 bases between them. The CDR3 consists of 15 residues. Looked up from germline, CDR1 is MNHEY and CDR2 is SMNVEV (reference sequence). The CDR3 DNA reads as TGTGCCAGCAGTGCTAGGCGGGGCCACACAGATACGCAGTATTTT. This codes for CASSARRGHTDTQYF.